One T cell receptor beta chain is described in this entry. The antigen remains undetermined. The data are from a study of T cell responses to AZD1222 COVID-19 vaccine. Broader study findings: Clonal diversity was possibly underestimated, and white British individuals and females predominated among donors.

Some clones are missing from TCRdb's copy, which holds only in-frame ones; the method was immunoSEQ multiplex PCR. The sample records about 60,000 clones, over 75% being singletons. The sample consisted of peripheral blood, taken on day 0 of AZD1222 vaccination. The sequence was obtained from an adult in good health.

The CDR3 DNA follows: TGTGCCAGCAGCTTGACAGGTACGGACACCTACGAGCAGTACTTC. The encoded protein is CASSLTGTDTYEQYF. The chain uses TRBV7-9 and TRBJ2-7; D may be TRBD1 (6 bases). The length of the CDR3 is 15 residues. The germline V gene has CDR1 SEHNR and CDR2 FQNEAQ (reference sequence). V was shortened by 3 bases and J by 2 bases, with 14 bases between the two germline ends.